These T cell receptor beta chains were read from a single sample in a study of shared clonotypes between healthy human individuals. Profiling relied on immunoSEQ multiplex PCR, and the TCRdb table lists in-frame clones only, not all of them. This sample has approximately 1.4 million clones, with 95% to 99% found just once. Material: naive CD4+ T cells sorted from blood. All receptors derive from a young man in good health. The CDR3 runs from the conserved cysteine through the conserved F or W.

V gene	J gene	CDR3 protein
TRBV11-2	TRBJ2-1	CASSSDVLASGRNLYNEQFF
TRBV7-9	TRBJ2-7	CASSEAGTYEQYF
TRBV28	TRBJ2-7	CASSLYGTSGRTRYEQYF
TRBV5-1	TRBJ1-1	CASREQENTEAFF
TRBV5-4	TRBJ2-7	CASSLARSYEQYF
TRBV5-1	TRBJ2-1	CASSFGSSGRVDEQFF
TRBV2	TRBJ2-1	CASRRTGVNEQFF
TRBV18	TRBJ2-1	CASSPLGPGTGSMNEQFF
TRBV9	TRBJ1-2	CASSVGSGNYGYTF
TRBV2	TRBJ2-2	CASSETLNTGELFF
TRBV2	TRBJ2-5	CASNLAGQETQYF
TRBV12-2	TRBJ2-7	CASRLRTSGASYEQYF
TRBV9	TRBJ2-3	CASSVGGRWSDTQYF
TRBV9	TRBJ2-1	CASSFRNAARNEQFF
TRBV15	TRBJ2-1	CATSSWRGVGNEQFF
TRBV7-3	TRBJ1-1	CASSPGTRGTEAFF
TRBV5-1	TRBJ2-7	CASSLVVAGAGEQYF
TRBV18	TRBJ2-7	CASSPPIAVHSYEQYF
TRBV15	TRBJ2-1	CATSKRGGPTVNEQFF
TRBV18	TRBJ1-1	CASSPKVDRVVFTEAFF
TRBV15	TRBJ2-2	CATSRDRPGEGGNTGELFF
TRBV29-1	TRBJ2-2	CSVDNPPNTGELFF
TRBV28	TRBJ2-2	CAIEASGRVTGELFF
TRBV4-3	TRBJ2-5	CASSQEGSGEETQYF
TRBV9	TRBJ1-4	CASSRGGGEKLFF
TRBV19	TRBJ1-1	CASTDRWLGLNTEAFF
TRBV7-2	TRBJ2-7	CASSTGTSGEALSYEQYF